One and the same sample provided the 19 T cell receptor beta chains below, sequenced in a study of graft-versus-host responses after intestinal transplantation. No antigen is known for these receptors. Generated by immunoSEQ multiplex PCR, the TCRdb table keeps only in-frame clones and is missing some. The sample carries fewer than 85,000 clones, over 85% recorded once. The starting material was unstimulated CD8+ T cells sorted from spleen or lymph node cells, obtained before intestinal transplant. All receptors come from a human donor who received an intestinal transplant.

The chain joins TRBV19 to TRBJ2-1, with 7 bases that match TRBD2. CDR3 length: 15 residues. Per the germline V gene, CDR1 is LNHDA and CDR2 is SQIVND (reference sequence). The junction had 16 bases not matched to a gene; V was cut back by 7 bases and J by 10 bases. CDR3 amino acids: CASKALAGAQTEQFF. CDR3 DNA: TGTGCCAGTAAGGCCCTGGCGGGAGCCCAGACGGAGCAGTTCTTC.

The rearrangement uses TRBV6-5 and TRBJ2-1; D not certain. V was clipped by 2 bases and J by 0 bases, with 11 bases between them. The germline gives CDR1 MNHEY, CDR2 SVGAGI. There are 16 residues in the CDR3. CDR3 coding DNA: TGTGCCAGCAGTTACGAGACTGCTAGCTCCTACAATGAGCAGTTCTTC. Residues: CASSYETASSYNEQFF.

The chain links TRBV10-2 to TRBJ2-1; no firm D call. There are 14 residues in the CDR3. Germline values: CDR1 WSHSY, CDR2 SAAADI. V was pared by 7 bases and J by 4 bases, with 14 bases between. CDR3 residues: CASTPNPLYNEQFF. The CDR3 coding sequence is TGCGCCAGCACACCTAACCCCCTTTACAATGAGCAGTTCTTC.

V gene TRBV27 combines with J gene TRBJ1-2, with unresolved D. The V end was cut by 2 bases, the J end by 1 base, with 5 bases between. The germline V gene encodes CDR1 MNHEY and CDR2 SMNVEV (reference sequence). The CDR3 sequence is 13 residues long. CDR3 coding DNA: TGTGCCAGCAGTTTAAAAGTTAACTATGGCTACACCTTC. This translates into CASSLKVNYGYTF.

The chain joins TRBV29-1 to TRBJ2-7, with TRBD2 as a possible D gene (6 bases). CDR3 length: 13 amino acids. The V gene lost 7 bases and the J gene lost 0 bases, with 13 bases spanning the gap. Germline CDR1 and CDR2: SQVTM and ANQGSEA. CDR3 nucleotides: TGCAGCGCCCTACTAGCAGACTCCTACGAGCAGTACTTC. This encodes CSALLADSYEQYF.

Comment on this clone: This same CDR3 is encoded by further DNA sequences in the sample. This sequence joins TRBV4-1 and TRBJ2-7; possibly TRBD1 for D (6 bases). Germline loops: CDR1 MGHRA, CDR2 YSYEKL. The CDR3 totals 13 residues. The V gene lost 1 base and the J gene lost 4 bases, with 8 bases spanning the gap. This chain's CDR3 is CASSQGTGYEQYF. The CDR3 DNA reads TGCGCCAGCAGCCAAGGCACAGGGTACGAGCAGTACTTC.

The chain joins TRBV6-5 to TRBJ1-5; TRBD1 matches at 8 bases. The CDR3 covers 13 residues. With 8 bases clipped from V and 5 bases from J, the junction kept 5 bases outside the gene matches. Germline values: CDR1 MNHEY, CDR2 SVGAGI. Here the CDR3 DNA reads TGTGCCAGCCGAGGACAGGGCGATCAGCCCCAGCATTTT. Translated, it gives CASRGQGDQPQHF.

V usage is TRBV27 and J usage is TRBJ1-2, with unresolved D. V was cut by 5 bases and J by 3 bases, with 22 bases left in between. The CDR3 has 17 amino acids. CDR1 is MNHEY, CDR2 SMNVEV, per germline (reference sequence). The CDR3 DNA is TGTGCCAGCAGTAAGTCCGGTACAAGGGTTTCCGACTATGGCTACACCTTC. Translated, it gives CASSKSGTRVSDYGYTF.

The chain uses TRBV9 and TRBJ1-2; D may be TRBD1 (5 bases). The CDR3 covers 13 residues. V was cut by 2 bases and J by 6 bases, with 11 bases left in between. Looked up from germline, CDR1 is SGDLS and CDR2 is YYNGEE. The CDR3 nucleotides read TGTGCCAGCAGCGTTCAGGGAAGGCATGGCTACACCTTC. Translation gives CASSVQGRHGYTF.

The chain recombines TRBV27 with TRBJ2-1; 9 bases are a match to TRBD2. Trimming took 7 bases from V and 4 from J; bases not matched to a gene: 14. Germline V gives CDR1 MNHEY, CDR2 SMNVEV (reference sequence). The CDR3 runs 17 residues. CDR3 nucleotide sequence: TGTGCCAGCATGGGGGGGGTTAGTAGCGGGAGTTACAATGAGCAGTTCTTC. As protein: CASMGGVSSGSYNEQFF.

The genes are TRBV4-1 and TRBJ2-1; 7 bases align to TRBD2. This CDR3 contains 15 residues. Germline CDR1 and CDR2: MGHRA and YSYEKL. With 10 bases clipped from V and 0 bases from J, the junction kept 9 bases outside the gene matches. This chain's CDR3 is CATPTSPSSYNEQFF. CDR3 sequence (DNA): TGCGCCACCCCGACTAGCCCGAGCTCCTACAATGAGCAGTTCTTC.

The CDR3 sequence: CASSPTWQAEQETQYF. CDR3 in DNA: TGTGCCAGCAGCCCCACCTGGCAAGCGGAACAAGAGACCCAGTACTTC. The V call is TRBV4-2, the J call TRBJ2-5; D is possibly TRBD2 (5 bases). Looked up from germline, CDR1 is LGHNA and CDR2 is YNFKEQ. The CDR3 totals 16 residues. Trimming cost V 4 bases and J 2 bases, with 17 bases left between them.

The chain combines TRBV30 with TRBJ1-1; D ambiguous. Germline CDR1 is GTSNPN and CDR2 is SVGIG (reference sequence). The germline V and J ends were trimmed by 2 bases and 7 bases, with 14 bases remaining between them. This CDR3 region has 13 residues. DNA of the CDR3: TGTGCCTGGAGTTCCCAGATGAGAGATGAAGCTTTCTTT. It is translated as CAWSSQMRDEAFF. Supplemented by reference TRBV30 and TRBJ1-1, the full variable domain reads SQTIHQWPATLVQPVGSPLSLECTVEGTSNPNLYWYRQAAGRGLQLLFYSVGIGQISSEVPQNLSASRPQDRQFILSSKKLLLSDSGFYLCAWSSQMRDEAFFGQGTRLTVV.

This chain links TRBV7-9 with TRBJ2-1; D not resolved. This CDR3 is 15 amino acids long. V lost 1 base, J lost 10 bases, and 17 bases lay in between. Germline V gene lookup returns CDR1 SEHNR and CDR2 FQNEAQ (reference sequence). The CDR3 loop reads CASSLDGSGLEEQFF. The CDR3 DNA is TGTGCCAGCAGCTTAGATGGGTCCGGTCTGGAGGAGCAGTTCTTC.

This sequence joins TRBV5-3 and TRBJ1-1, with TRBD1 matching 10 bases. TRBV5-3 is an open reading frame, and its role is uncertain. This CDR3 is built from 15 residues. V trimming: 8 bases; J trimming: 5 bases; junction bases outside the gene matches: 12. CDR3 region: CASSTRQGARTEAFF. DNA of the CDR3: TGTGCCAGCAGCACCCGACAGGGGGCGAGGACTGAAGCTTTCTTT.

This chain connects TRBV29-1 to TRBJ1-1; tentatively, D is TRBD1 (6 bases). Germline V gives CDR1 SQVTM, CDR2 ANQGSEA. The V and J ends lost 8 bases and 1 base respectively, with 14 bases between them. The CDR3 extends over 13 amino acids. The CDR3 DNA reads TGCAGCACGACCGGGACACAGAACACTGAAGCTTTCTTT. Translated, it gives CSTTGTQNTEAFF.

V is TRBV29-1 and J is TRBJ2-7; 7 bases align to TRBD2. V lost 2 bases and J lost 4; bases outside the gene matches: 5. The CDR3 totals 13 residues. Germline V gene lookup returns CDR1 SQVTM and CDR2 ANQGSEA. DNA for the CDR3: TGCAGCGTTGAATTAGGGGAGGGGTACGAGCAGTACTTC. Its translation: CSVELGEGYEQYF.

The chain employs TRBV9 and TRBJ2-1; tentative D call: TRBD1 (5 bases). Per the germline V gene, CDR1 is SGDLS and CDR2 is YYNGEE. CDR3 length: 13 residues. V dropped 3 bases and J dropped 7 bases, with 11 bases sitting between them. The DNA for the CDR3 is TGTGCCAGCAGCGATTCGACAGCTAATGAGCAGTTCTTC. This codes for CASSDSTANEQFF.

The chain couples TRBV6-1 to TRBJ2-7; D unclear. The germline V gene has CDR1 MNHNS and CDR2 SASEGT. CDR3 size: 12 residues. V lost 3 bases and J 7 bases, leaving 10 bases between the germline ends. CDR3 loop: CASSDIMREQYF. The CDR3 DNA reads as TGTGCCAGCAGTGATATAATGAGAGAGCAGTACTTC.